This T cell receptor (beta chain) derives from a study of shared clonotypes between healthy human individuals. The CDR3 consists of 12 residues. CDR1 is ENHRY, CDR2 SYGVKD, per germline. V lost 6 bases, J lost 7 bases, and 12 bases lay in between. Measured with immunoSEQ multiplex PCR; TCRdb has only the in-frame clones, and not every one. The table records more than 2,000,000 clones, over 90% of them present only once. This receptor was obtained from a young man in good health. Some clones in this sample may be carry-over from other donors' samples. V gene TRBV10-3 combines with J gene TRBJ2-5; D is undetermined. Source material: naive CD4+ T cells from PBMCs. The subset was: CD45RA+ positively selected. This chain's CDR3 is CAIRDEYGTQYF. The CDR3 DNA is TGTGCCATCAGGGATGAGTATGGGACCCAGTACTTC.